A single sample is the source of the 27 T cell receptor beta chains below, sequenced in a study of T cell responses to AZD1222 COVID-19 vaccine. TCRdb keeps only in-frame clones here, not all; method: immunoSEQ multiplex PCR. This table holds some 90,000 clones, approximately 89% found once. The sample consisted of peripheral blood, taken on day 0 of MenACWY control vaccination. The receptors originated from an adult in good health.

The chain links TRBV27 to TRBJ2-3, with D maybe TRBD2 (5 bases). The CDR3 is 14 residues long. Trimming shortened V by 3 bases and J by 4 bases, and 11 bases separated the two germline ends. Germline V gene lookup returns CDR1 MNHEY and CDR2 SMNVEV (reference sequence). CDR3 DNA: TGTGCCAGCAGTTTCTCCCCTAGCTCAGATACGCAGTATTTT. Its protein is CASSFSPSSDTQYF.

The chain employs TRBV19 and TRBJ1-2; D gene unclear. V was pared by 3 bases and J by 4 bases, with 15 bases between. CDR3 length: 15 amino acids. Germline CDR1 is LNHDA and CDR2 is SQIVND (reference sequence). As DNA, the CDR3 is TGTGCCAGTAGTATCAGTCCCCCCACGGGCTATGGCTACACCTTC. Its translation: CASSISPPTGYGYTF.

The rearrangement links TRBV5-4 to TRBJ2-5; the match to TRBD1 covers 8 bases. V shed 0 bases, J shed 4 bases, and the junction held 5 bases outside the gene matches. Germline CDR1 is SGHNT and CDR2 is YYREEE (reference sequence). This CDR3 is 15 amino acids long. The CDR3 loop is CASSLGQGRIETQYF. CDR3 bases: TGTGCCAGCAGCTTGGGACAGGGGAGGATAGAGACCCAGTACTTC. Full variable domain (outside the CDR3, taken from reference TRBV5-4 and TRBJ2-5): ETGVTQSPTHLIKTRGQQVTLRCSSQSGHNTVSWYQQALGQGPQFIFQYYREEENGRGNFPPRFSGLQFPNYSSELNVNALELDDSALYLCASSLGQGRIETQYFGPGTRLLVL.

The chain combines TRBV18 with TRBJ2-1; D remains ambiguous. Germline-derived CDR1 and CDR2 are KGHSH and LQKENI. V lost 4 bases, J lost 6 bases, and 10 bases lay in between. The CDR3 length is 13 residues. The CDR3 region is CASSLRMSNEQFF. The CDR3 DNA reads TGTGCCAGCTCACTTCGGATGTCCAATGAGCAGTTCTTC. Full variable domain (outside the CDR3, taken from reference TRBV18 and TRBJ2-1): NAGVMQNPRHLVRRRGQEARLRCSPMKGHSHVYWYRQLPEEGLKFMVYLQKENIIDESGMPKERFSAEFPKEGPSILRIQQVVRGDSAAYFCASSLRMSNEQFFGPGTRLTVL.

The genes are TRBV5-4 and TRBJ2-1, with D perhaps matching TRBD1 (6 bases). This CDR3 region has 13 residues. V was cut by 0 bases and J by 10 bases, with 11 bases left in between. Per germline, CDR1 SGHNT and CDR2 YYREEE (reference sequence). CDR3 in DNA: TGTGCCAGCAGCTTGGACAGGGATGACGAGCAGTTCTTC. Encoded protein: CASSLDRDDEQFF.

V usage is TRBV9 and J usage is TRBJ1-2; D is unclear. The V end lost 0 bases, the J end lost 4 bases, and 10 bases lay between the germline ends. This CDR3 has 14 amino acids. Germline CDR1 reads SGDLS; CDR2 reads YYNGEE. CDR3 nucleotides: TGTGCCAGCAGCGTAGATCGGCTAAGCTATGGCTACACCTTC. Protein product: CASSVDRLSYGYTF. The full variable domain, completed using reference TRBV9 and TRBJ1-2, is DSGVTQTPKHLITATGQRVTLRCSPRSGDLSVYWYQQSLDQGLQFLIQYYNGEERAKGNILERFSAQQFPDLHSELNLSSLELGDSALYFCASSVDRLSYGYTFGSGTRLTVV.

The rearrangement links TRBV27 to TRBJ2-7, with TRBD2 matching over 9 bases. CDR1 and CDR2 from the germline V gene are MNHEY and SMNVEV (reference sequence). The V and J ends lost 4 bases and 2 bases, in that order; junction bases with no gene match: 9. The CDR3 extends over 16 amino acids. The CDR3 DNA reads TGTGCCAGCAGTTCCCGACTAGCGGATTTCCCCTACGAGCAGTACTTC. Protein product: CASSSRLADFPYEQYF.

J is TRBJ1-6 and V is TRBV27; D not resolved. V shed 0 bases and J shed 8 bases, with 11 bases lying between them. The CDR3 has 15 amino acids. Germline V gene lookup returns CDR1 MNHEY and CDR2 SMNVEV (reference sequence). CDR3 nucleotides: TGTGCCAGCAGTTTATCCCCAGGATTCCATTCACCCCTCCACTTT. Translation: CASSLSPGFHSPLHF.

This sequence joins TRBV19 and TRBJ1-1; tentatively, D is TRBD1 (6 bases). This CDR3 comprises 14 residues. Germline CDR1 LNHDA, CDR2 SQIVND (reference sequence). The germline V and J ends were trimmed by 5 bases and 0 bases, with 10 bases remaining between them. CDR3 sequence reads: CASSFDRMNTEAFF. The CDR3, as DNA: TGTGCCAGTAGTTTCGACAGGATGAACACTGAAGCTTTCTTT.

The chain combines TRBV20-1 with TRBJ2-7, with no clear D. V lost 0 bases and J 6 bases, leaving 6 bases between the germline ends. This CDR3 has 11 amino acids. Germline CDR1 and CDR2: DFQATT and SNEGSKA (reference sequence). DNA for the CDR3: TGCAGTGCTAGAGACACCGGCGAGCAGTACTTC. As protein: CSARDTGEQYF.

The chain has TRBV19 and TRBJ2-7; no firm D call. CDR3 size: 14 residues. With 1 base removed from V and 7 bases from J, the gap between germline ends came to 14 bases. CDR1 and CDR2 from the germline V gene are LNHDA and SQIVND (reference sequence). CDR3 nucleotides: TGTGCCAGTAGTATAGCCTTCCAAGGACGGGAGCAGTACTTC. Its translation is CASSIAFQGREQYF. The variable domain in full, completed from reference TRBV19 and TRBJ2-7, reads DGGITQSPKYLFRKEGQNVTLSCEQNLNHDAMYWYRQDPGQGLRLIYYSQIVNDFQKGDIAEGYSVSREKKESFPLTVTSAQKNPTAFYLCASSIAFQGREQYFGPGTRLTVT.

V and J are TRBV10-1 and TRBJ2-3; 7 nucleotides align to TRBD2. Germline V gives CDR1 WNHNN, CDR2 SYGVQD (reference sequence). The CDR3 loop spans 13 amino acids. V gave up 3 bases and J gave up 6 bases; unmatched junction bases: 3. The CDR3 DNA reads TGCGCCAGCAGTGACGGGGGGATGGATACGCAGTATTTT. Translation gives CASSDGGMDTQYF.

The chain is built from TRBV9 and TRBJ2-1; no reliable D call. V shed 0 bases and J shed 6 bases, with 10 bases lying between them. CDR3 size: 14 residues. The germline CDR1 and CDR2 sequences are SGDLS and YYNGEE. CDR3 DNA sequence: TGTGCCAGCAGCGTAGGTTGGACCAGCAATGAGCAGTTCTTC. Translation: CASSVGWTSNEQFF.

This chain links TRBV5-8 with TRBJ2-3; D gene uncertain. The CDR3 totals 13 residues. V was cut by 0 bases and J by 7 bases, with 9 bases left in between. Germline values: CDR1 SGHTS, CDR2 YDEGEE. CDR3 nucleotides: TGTGCCAGCAGCTTGGGCGCAGAATATACGCAGTATTTT. It yields the protein CASSLGAEYTQYF.

The V gene is TRBV19, the J gene TRBJ1-1, with TRBD1 as a possible D gene (6 bases). This CDR3 region has 16 residues. Germline V gene sequence: CDR1 LNHDA, CDR2 SQIVND (reference sequence). V lost 4 bases and J lost 0, with 15 bases in between. The DNA of the CDR3 is TGTGCCAGTAGTACCCCAGGGGCAGGGGTGAACACTGAAGCTTTCTTT. Amino acids: CASSTPGAGVNTEAFF.

J is TRBJ1-3 and V is TRBV6-5; D call uncertain. Germline CDR1 reads MNHEY; CDR2 reads SVGAGI. The CDR3 has 13 amino acids. V lost 3 bases and J 6 bases, leaving 9 bases between the germline ends. The CDR3 protein is CASSYGRVNTIYF. CDR3 sequence (DNA): TGTGCCAGCAGTTATGGGAGAGTAAACACCATATATTTT.

This clone was recorded once. This chain uses TRBV29-1 with TRBJ1-1; possible D gene TRBD1, 6 bases. The length of the CDR3 is 14 residues. V was shortened by 7 bases and J by 8 bases, with 23 bases between the two germline ends. Germline lookup yields CDR1 SQVTM and CDR2 ANQGSEA. CDR3 in DNA: TGCAGCGCTTCCGGGGGCTTCGGAGGAGGGGAAGCTTTCTTT. It is translated as CSASGGFGGGEAFF.

J is TRBJ2-7 and V is TRBV3-1 (or the pseudogene TRBV3-2), with a possible D match to TRBD2 (5 bases). The germline CDR1 and CDR2 sequences are LGHDT and YNNKEL (reference sequence). V gave up 1 base and J gave up 0 bases, with 7 bases separating them. The CDR3 covers 14 residues. CDR3 sequence: CASSQAGFSYEQYF. The CDR3 DNA follows: TGTGCCAGCAGCCAAGCGGGGTTCTCCTACGAGCAGTACTTC.

The chain has TRBV19 and TRBJ2-3; 11 bases are shared with TRBD1. The CDR3 is 15 residues long. Germline V gene data show CDR1 as LNHDA and CDR2 as SQIVND (reference sequence). J was trimmed by 5 bases and V by 3 bases; bases with no gene match: 4. The CDR3 DNA follows: TGTGCCAGTAGTATGGACAGGGGGCTGGAAGATACGCAGTATTTT. It yields the protein CASSMDRGLEDTQYF.

The CDR3 DNA sequence: TGCAGCGTCGCGATCGGGAACACTGAAGCTTTCTTT. This translates into CSVAIGNTEAFF. The rearrangement uses TRBV29-1 and TRBJ1-1; D is ambiguous. The CDR3 covers 12 residues. Deletions cut 6 bases from V and 1 base from J, with 9 bases between. Per the germline V gene, CDR1 is SQVTM and CDR2 is ANQGSEA.

This rearrangement joins TRBV12-3 or TRBV12-4 to TRBJ2-1; D is uncertain. The ends were cut back, 3 bases at V and 6 bases at J, with 9 bases in the middle. The CDR3 totals 13 residues. CDR3 loop: CASSLETRNEQFF. Here the CDR3 DNA reads TGTGCCAGCAGTTTGGAGACCCGCAATGAGCAGTTCTTC.

A single count supports this clone. The CDR3 region has the DNA TGTGCCAGCAGCTTGGCTAGCGGCAACGCTCAGAACACCATATATTTT. The encoded protein is CASSLASGNAQNTIYF. The chain joins TRBV5-5 to TRBJ1-3; no firm D call. Germline V CDR1 and CDR2: SGHKS, YYEKEE (reference sequence). Trimming took 0 bases from V and 7 from J, leaving 17 bases between them. The CDR3 extends over 16 amino acids.

V usage is TRBV3-1 (or the pseudogene TRBV3-2) and J usage is TRBJ1-4; D not resolved. Trimming pared 0 bases from V and 5 bases from J, leaving 4 bases between. Germline V gene data show CDR1 as LGHDT and CDR2 as YNNKEL (reference sequence). The CDR3 has 13 amino acids. Written as DNA, the CDR3 is TGTGCCAGCAGCCAAGACAGAAATGAAAAACTGTTTTTT. Translated, it gives CASSQDRNEKLFF.

Written as DNA, the CDR3 is TGTGCCATCACTCTTGGACCCGGCGAAGAGGGAAACACCATATATTTT. It encodes CAITLGPGEEGNTIYF. V usage is TRBV10-3 and J usage is TRBJ1-3; D is unclear. This CDR3 is 16 amino acids long. The V and J ends lost 7 bases and 4 bases respectively, with 20 bases between them. Germline lookup yields CDR1 ENHRY and CDR2 SYGVKD.

The V gene is TRBV7-3, the J gene TRBJ1-1, with D perhaps matching TRBD1 (6 bases). This CDR3 is built from 14 residues. From germline, CDR1 is SGHTA and CDR2 FQGTGA. V was cut by 1 base and J by 5 bases, with 11 bases left in between. The CDR3 nucleotides are TGTGCCAGCAGCTTAAACGCAGGGGATACTGAAGCTTTCTTT. This codes for CASSLNAGDTEAFF.

V and J are TRBV29-1 and TRBJ2-5, with D possibly being TRBD1 (7 bases). Germline CDR1 reads SQVTM; CDR2 reads ANQGSEA. V lost 1 base and J 2 bases, leaving 20 bases between the germline ends. The CDR3 extends over 17 amino acids. The CDR3 DNA reads TGCAGCGTTGAAGGGAGGGGGCGACTAGGCATACAAGAGACCCAGTACTTC. It codes for CSVEGRGRLGIQETQYF.

The V gene is TRBV5-1, the J gene TRBJ2-1, with D possibly matching TRBD2 (5 bases). Germline V gene lookup returns CDR1 SGHRS and CDR2 YFSETQ. This CDR3 has 15 amino acids. The V gene lost 0 bases and the J gene lost 7 bases, with 14 bases spanning the gap. The CDR3: CASSLVAGPGNEQFF. Written as DNA, the CDR3 is TGCGCCAGCAGCTTGGTGGCAGGCCCGGGGAATGAGCAGTTCTTC. Full variable domain (remainder filled in from reference TRBV5-1 and TRBJ2-1): KAGVTQTPRYLIKTRGQQVTLSCSPISGHRSVSWYQQTPGQGLQFLFEYFSETQRNKGNFPGRFSGRQFSNSRSEMNVSTLELGDSALYLCASSLVAGPGNEQFFGPGTRLTVL.